This T cell receptor beta chain was documented in a study of metastatic and nonmetastatic thyroid tumors. As for the study in general: Repertoire data that came from the blood and tumor or nodule tissue of malignant and benign thyroid patients were compared.

Per the original data handling: Clinicopathological groups of papillary thyroid cancer showed CDR3 differences that were used to build a distant-metastasis classifier. TCRdb reanalyzed the PCR reads with MiXCR. TCRdb, not the original authors, processed these V and J calls. The repertoire holds some 8,400 clones, with roughly two fifths as singletons. This clone was picked up one time. Its antigen is unidentified. The study's findings and limits: Reportedly, malignant thyroid tumors had significantly higher TCR beta diversity than benign nodules, in blood and tumor.

CDR1 is SGHVS, CDR2 FQNEAQ, per germline. Trimming at V came to 5 bases and at J to 6 bases, leaving 7 bases not matched to a gene. The CDR3 loop spans 14 amino acids. None of the patients had undergone any treatment ahead of thyroid surgery. The chain is built from TRBV7-8 and TRBJ2-1; 7 bases map to TRBD1. This sequence originates from a male donor with papillary thyroid cancer or a benign thyroid nodule (not recorded which). Some clones in this sample may be carry-over from other donors' samples. Source material: tumor tissue. CDR3 bases: TGTGCCAGCAGCCCACCGGACAGGCGCAATGAGCAGTTCTTC. It specifies CASSPPDRRNEQFF.